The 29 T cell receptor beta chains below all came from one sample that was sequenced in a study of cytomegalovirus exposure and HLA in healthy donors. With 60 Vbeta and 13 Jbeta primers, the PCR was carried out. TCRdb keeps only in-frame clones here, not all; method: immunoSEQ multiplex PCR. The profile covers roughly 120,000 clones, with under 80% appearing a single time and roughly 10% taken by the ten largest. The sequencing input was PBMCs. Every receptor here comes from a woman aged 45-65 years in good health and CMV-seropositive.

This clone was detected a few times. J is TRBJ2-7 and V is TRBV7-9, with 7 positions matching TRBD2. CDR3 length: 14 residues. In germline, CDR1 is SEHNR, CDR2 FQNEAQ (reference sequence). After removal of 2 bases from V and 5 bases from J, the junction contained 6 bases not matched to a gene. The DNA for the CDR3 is TGTGCCAGCAGCTTAAGAACACTAGCGAACGAGCAGTACTTC. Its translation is CASSLRTLANEQYF.

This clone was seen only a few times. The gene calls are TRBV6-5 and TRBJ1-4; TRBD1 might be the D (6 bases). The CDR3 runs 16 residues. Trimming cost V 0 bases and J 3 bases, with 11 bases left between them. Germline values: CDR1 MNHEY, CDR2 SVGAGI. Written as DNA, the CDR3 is TGTGCCAGCAGTTACTCGGCAGGGGAAGCTAATGAAAAACTGTTTTTT. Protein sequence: CASSYSAGEANEKLFF.

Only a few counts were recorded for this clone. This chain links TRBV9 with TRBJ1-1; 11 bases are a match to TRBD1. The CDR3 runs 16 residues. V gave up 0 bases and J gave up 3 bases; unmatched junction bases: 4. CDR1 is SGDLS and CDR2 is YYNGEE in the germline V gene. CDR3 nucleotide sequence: TGTGCCAGCAGCGTAGGGGGACAGGGGGTGGACACTGAAGCTTTCTTT. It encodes CASSVGGQGVDTEAFF.

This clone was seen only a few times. CDR3 nucleotides: TGTGCCAGCAGCGTAGGTCGACTAGCGGGAGTAGGGAATGAGCAGTTCTTC. Encoded protein: CASSVGRLAGVGNEQFF. The chain uses TRBV9 and TRBJ2-1; 12 bases agree with TRBD2. V shed 0 bases and J 7 bases; nucleotides not matched to a gene: 8. The CDR3 totals 17 residues. The germline V gene has CDR1 SGDLS and CDR2 YYNGEE.

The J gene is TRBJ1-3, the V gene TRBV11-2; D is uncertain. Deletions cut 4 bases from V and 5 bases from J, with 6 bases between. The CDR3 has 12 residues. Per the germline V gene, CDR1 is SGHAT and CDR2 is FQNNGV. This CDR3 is CASSSARNTIYF. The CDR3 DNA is TGTGCCAGCAGCTCAGCGCGAAACACCATATATTTT.

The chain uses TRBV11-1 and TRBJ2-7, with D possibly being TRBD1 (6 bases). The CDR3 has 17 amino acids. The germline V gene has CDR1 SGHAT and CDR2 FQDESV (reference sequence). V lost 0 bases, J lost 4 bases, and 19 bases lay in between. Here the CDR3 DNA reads TGTGCCAGCAGCTTAGCAACAGGGATTTGGTCCCCTTACGAGCAGTACTTC. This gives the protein CASSLATGIWSPYEQYF.

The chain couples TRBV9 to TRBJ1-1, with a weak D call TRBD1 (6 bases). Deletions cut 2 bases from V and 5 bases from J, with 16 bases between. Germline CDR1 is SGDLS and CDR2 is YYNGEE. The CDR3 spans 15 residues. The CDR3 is CASSVSEGGLTEAFF. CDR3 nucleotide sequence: TGTGCCAGCAGCGTCTCCGAGGGGGGGCTTACTGAAGCTTTCTTT.

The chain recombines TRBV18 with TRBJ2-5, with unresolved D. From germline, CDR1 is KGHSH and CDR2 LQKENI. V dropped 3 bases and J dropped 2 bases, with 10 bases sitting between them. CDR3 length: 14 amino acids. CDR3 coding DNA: TGTGCCAGCTCACCGCTCTCGCGGCAAGAGACCCAGTACTTC. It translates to CASSPLSRQETQYF.

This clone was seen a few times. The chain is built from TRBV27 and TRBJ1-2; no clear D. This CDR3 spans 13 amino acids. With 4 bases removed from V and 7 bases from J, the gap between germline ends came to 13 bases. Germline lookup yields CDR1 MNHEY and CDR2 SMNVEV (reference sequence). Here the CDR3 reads CASSSPLTGGYTF. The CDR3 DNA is TGTGCCAGCAGTTCCCCTCTGACGGGTGGCTACACCTTC.

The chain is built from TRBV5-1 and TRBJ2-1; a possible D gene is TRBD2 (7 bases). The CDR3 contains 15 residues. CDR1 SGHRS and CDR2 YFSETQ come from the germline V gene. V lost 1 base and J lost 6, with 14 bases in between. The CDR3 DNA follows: TGCGCCAGCAGCTTGTCATCCGGGGGGCTCAATGAGCAGTTCTTC. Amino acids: CASSLSSGGLNEQFF.

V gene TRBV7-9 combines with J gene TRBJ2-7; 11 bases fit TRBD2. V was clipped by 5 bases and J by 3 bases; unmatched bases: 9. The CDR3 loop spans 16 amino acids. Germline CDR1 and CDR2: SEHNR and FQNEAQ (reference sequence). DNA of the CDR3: TGTGCCAGCAGCGGGACTAGCGGCCCACGGGTCTACGAGCAGTACTTC. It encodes CASSGTSGPRVYEQYF.

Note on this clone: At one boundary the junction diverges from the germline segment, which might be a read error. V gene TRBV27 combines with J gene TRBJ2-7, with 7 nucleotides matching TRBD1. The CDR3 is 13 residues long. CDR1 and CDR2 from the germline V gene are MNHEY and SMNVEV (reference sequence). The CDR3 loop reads CATRDRNTYEQHF. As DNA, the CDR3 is TGTGCCACCAGGGACAGAAACACCTACGAGCAGCACTTC.

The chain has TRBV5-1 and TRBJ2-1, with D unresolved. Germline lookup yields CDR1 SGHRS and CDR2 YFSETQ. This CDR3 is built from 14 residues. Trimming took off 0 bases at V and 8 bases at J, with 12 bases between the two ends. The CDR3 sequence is CASSLGTPRYEQFF. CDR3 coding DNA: TGCGCCAGCAGCTTGGGTACACCTAGGTATGAGCAGTTCTTC.

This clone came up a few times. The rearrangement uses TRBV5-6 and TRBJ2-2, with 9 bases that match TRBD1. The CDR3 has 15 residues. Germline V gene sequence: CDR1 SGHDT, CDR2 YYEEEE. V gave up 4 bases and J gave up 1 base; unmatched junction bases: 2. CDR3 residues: CASSRGQGNTGELFF. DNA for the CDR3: TGTGCCAGCAGCAGGGGACAGGGGAACACCGGGGAGCTGTTTTTT. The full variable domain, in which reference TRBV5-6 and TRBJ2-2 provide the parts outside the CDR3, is DAGVTQSPTHLIKTRGQQVTLRCSPKSGHDTVSWYQQALGQGPQFIFQYYEEEERQRGNFPDRFSGHQFPNYSSELNVNALLLGDSALYLCASSRGQGNTGELFFGEGSRLTVL.

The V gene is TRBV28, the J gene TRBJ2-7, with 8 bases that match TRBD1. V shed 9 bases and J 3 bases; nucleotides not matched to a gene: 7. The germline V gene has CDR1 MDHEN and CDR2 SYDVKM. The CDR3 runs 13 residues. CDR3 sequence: CASGQGGVYEQYF. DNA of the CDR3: TGTGCCAGTGGACAGGGTGGGGTCTACGAGCAGTACTTC. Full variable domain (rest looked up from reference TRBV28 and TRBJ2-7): DVKVTQSSRYLVKRTGEKVFLECVQDMDHENMFWYRQDPGLGLRLIYFSYDVKMKEKGDIPEGYSVSREKKERFSLILESASTNQTSMYLCASGQGGVYEQYFGPGTRLTVT.

The DNA of the CDR3 is TGTGCCAGCAGCTTAGTCGGGACAGGGGCCTACGAGCAGTACTTC. It translates to CASSLVGTGAYEQYF. The rearrangement links TRBV11-3 to TRBJ2-7; TRBD1 matches at 10 bases. The CDR3 is 15 residues long. Germline CDR1 reads SGHNT; CDR2 reads YENEEA. The trim removed 1 base at V and 2 bases at J, leaving 2 bases unmatched.

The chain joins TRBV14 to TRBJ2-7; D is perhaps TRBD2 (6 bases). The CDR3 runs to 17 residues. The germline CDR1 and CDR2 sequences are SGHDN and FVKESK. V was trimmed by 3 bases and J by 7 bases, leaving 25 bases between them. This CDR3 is CASSQRLAELGYGEQYF. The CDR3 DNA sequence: TGTGCCAGCAGCCAGCGATTAGCGGAGCTTGGATACGGGGAGCAGTACTTC.

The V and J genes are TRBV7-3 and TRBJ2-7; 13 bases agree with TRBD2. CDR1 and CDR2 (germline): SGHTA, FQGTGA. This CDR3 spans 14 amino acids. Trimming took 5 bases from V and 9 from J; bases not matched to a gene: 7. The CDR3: CASSPGLAGAGQYF. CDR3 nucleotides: TGTGCCAGCAGCCCTGGACTAGCGGGAGCCGGGCAGTACTTC.

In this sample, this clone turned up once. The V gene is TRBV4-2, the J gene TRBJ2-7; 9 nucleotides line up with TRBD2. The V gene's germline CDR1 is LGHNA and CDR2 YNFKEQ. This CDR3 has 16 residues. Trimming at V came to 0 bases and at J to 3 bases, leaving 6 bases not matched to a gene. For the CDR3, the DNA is TGTGCCAGCAGCCAAGACCAGGCGGGAGGGATCTACGAGCAGTACTTC. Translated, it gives CASSQDQAGGIYEQYF.

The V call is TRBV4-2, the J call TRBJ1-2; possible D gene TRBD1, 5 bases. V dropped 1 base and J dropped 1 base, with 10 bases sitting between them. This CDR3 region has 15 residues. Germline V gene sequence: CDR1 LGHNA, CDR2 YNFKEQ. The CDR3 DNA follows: TGTGCCAGCAGCCAAGTAGGGGAGGGTAACTATGGCTACACCTTC. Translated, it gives CASSQVGEGNYGYTF.

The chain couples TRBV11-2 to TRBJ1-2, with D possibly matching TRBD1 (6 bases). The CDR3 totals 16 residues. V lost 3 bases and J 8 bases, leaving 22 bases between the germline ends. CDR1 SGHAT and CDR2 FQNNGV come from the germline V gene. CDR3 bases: TGTGCCAGCAGCTTTACCGGGGCAGTGCTGCAGGGGGGCTACACCTTC. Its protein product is CASSFTGAVLQGGYTF.

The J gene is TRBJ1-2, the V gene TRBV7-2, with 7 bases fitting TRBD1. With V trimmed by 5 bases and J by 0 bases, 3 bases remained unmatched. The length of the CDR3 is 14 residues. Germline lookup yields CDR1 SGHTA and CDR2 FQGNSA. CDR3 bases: TGTGCCAGCAGCGTGGGACAGCCTAACTATGGCTACACCTTC. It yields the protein CASSVGQPNYGYTF.

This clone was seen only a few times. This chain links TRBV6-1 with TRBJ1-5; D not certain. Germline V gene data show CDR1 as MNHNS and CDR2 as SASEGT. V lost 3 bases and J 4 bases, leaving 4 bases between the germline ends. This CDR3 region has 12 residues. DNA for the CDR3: TGTGCCAGCAGTGAGCTAAATCAGCCCCAGCATTTT. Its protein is CASSELNQPQHF.

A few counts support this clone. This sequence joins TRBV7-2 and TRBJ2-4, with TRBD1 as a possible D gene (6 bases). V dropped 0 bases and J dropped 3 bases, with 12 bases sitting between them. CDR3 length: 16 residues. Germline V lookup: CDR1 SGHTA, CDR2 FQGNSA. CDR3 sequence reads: CASSLAVGGVKNIQYF. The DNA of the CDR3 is TGTGCCAGCAGCTTAGCCGTTGGGGGCGTCAAAAACATTCAGTACTTC.

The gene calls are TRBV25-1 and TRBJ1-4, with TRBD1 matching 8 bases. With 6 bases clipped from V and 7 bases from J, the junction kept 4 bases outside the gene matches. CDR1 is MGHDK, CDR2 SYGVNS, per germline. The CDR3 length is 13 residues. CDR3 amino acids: CASRGQGGEKLFF. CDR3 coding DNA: TGTGCCAGCAGAGGACAGGGAGGTGAAAAACTGTTTTTT.

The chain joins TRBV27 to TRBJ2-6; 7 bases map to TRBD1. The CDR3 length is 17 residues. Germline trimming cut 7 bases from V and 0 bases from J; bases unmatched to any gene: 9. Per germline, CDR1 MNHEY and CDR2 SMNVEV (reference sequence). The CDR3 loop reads CASTLVGQSSGANVLTF. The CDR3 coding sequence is TGTGCCAGCACCCTAGTGGGACAGAGCTCTGGGGCCAACGTCCTGACTTTC.

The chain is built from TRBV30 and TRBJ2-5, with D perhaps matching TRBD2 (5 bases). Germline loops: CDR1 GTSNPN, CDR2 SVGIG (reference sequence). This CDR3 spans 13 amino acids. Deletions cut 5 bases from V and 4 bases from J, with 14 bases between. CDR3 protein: CAWQGLPGETQYF. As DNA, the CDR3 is TGTGCCTGGCAAGGACTTCCAGGAGAGACCCAGTACTTC. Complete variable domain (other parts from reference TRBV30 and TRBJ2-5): SQTIHQWPATLVQPVGSPLSLECTVEGTSNPNLYWYRQAAGRGLQLLFYSVGIGQISSEVPQNLSASRPQDRQFILSSKKLLLSDSGFYLCAWQGLPGETQYFGPGTRLLVL.

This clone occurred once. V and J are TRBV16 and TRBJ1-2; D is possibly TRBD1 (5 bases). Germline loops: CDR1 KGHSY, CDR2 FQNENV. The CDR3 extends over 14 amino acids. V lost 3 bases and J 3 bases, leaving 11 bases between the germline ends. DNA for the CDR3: TGTGCCAGCAGCCAGCAGGGCGTGGACTATGGCTACACCTTC. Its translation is CASSQQGVDYGYTF.

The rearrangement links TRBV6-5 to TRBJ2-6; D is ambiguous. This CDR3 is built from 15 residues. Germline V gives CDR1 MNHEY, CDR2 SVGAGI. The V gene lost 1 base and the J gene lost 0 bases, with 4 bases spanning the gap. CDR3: CASSYLVSGANVLTF. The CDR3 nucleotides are TGTGCCAGCAGTTACTTAGTCTCTGGGGCCAACGTCCTGACTTTC.